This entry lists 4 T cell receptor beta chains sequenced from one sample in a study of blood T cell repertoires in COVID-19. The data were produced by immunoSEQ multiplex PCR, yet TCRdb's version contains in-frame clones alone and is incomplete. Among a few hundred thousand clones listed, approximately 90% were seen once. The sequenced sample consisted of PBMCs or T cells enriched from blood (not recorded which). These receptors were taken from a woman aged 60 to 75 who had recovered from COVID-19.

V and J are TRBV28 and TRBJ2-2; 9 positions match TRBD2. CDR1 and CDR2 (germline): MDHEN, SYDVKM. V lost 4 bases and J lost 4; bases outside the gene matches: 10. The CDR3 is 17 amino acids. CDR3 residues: CASSYPAGGRFTGELFF. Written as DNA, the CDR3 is TGTGCCAGCAGTTATCCAGCGGGGGGCCGTTTCACCGGGGAGCTGTTTTTT.

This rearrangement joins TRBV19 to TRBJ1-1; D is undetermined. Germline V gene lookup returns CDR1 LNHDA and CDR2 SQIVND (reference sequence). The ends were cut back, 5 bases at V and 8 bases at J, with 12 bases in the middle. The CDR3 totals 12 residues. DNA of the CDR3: TGTGCCAGTAGTCCCCAACAGCAAGAAGCTTTCTTT. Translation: CASSPQQQEAFF.

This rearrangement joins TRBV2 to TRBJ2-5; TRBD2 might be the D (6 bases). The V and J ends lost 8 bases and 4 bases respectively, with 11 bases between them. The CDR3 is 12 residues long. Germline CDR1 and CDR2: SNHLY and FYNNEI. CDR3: CASFSAGETQYF. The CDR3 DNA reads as TGTGCCAGCTTTTCAGCGGGAGAGACCCAGTACTTC.

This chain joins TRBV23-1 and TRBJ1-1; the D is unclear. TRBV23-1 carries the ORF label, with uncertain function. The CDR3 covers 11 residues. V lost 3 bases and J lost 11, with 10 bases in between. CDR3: CASSQGPKAFF. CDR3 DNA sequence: TGCGCCAGCAGTCAGGGCCCGAAGGCTTTCTTT.